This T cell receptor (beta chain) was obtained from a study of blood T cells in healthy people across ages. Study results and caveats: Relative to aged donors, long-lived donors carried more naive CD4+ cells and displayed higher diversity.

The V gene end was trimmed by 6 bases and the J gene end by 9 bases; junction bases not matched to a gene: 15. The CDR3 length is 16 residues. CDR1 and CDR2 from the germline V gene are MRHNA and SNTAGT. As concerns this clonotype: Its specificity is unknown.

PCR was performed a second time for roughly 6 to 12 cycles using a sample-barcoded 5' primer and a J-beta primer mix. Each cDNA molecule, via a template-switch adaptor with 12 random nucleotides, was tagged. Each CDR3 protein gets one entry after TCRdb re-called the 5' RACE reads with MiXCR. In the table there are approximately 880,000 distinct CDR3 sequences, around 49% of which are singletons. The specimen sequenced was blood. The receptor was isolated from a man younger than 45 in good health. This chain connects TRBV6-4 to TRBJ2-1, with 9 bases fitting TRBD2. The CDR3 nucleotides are TGTGCCAGCAGCCACGGGGTCGGCGGGGGGGCAGGTGAGCAGTTCTTC. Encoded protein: CASSHGVGGGAGEQFF.